The T cell receptor beta chain under discussion was sequenced for a study of cytomegalovirus exposure and HLA in healthy donors. TCRdb's table, derived via immunoSEQ multiplex PCR, lists solely in-frame clones and lacks some. Here the sample spans 150,000 to 200,000 clones, 95% to 97% being singletons. Germline values: CDR1 MNHEY, CDR2 SVGAGI. V was clipped by 5 bases and J by 2 bases; unmatched bases: 7. The length of the CDR3 is 15 residues. The chain combines TRBV6-5 with TRBJ2-3; 7 nucleotides agree with TRBD1. The sequenced sample was PBMCs. This receptor was obtained from a woman aged 18-29 years in good health and CMV-seronegative. The CDR3 DNA follows: TGTGCCAGCAGTATCAGGGGGAGAACCACAGATACGCAGTATTTT. It is translated as CASSIRGRTTDTQYF.